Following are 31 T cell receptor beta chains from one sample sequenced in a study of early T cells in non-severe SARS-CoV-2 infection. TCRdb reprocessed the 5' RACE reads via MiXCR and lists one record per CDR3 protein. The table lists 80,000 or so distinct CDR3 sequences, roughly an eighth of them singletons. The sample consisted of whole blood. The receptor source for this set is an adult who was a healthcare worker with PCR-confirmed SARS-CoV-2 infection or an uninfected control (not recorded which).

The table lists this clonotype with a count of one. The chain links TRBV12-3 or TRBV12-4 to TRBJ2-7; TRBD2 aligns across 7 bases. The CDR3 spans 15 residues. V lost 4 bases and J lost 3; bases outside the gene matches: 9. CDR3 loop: CASSSGTNGIYEQYF. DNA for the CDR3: TGTGCCAGCAGTTCAGGGACTAACGGAATCTACGAGCAGTACTTC.

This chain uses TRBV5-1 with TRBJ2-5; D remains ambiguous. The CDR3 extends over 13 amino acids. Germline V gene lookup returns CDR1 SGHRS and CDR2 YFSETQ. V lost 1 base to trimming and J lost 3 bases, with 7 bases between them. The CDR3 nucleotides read TGCGCCAGCAGCTTGTGGGGAAAAGAGACCCAGTACTTC. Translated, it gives CASSLWGKETQYF.

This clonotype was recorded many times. The CDR3 region has the DNA TGTGCCAGCAGCAAAGGGAATCAGCCCCAGCATTTT. Translating it yields CASSKGNQPQHF. The chain carries TRBV21-1 and TRBJ1-5. TRBV21-1 is a listed pseudogene. CDR3 length: 12 residues.

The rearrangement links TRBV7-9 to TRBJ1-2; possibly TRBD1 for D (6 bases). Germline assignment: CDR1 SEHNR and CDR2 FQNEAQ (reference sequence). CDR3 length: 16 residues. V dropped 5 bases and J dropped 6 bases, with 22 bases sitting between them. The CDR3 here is CASSRRRQAVVDGYTF. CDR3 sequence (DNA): TGTGCCAGCAGCCGGCGAAGACAGGCTGTCGTCGATGGCTACACCTTC.

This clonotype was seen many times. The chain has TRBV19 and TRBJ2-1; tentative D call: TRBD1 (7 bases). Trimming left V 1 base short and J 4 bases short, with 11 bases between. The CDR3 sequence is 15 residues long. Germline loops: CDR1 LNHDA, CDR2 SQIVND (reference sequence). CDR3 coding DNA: TGTGCCAGTAGTATAGCAGGGGGGATTTACAATGAGCAGTTCTTC. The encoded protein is CASSIAGGIYNEQFF.

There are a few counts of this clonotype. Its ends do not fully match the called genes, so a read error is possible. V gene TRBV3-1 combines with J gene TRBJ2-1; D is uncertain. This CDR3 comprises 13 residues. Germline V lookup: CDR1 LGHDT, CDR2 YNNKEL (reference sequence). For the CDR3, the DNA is TGTGCCAGCAGCCATACTTTAGACAATGAGCAGCTCTTC. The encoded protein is CASSHTLDNEQLF.

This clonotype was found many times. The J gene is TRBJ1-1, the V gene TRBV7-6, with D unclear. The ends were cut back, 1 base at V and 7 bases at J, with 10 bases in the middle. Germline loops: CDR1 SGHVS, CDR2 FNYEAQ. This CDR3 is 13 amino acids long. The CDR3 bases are TGTGCCAGCAGCTTAGGGGAGGGTGGTGAAGCTTTCTTT. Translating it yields CASSLGEGGEAFF.

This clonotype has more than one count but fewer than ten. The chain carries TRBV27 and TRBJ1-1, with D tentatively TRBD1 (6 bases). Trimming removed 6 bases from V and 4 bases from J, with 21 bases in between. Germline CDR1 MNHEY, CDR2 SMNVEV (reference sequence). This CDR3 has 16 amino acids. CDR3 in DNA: TGTGCCAGCAGCCTTAGGGGGGCAGGGGACGGCACTGAAGCTTTCTTT. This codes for CASSLRGAGDGTEAFF.

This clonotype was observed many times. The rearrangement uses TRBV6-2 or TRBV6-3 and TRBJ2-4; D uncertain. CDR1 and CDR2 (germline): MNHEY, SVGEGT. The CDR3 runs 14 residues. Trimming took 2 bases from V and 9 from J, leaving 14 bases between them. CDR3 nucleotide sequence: TGTGCCAGCAGTTACGGACCGCAAATGGGCATTCAGTACTTC. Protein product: CASSYGPQMGIQYF.

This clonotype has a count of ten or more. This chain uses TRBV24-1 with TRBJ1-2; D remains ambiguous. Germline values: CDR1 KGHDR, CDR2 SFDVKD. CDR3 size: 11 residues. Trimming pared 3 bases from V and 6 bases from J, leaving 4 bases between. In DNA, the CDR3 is TGTGCCACCAGTGATGATAATGGCTACACCTTC. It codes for CATSDDNGYTF.

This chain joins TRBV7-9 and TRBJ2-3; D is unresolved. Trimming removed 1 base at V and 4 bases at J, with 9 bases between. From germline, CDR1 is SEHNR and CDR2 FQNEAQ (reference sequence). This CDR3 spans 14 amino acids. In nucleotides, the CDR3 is TGTGCCAGCAGCTTAGGTCCTTGGGCAGATACGCAGTATTTT. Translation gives CASSLGPWADTQYF.

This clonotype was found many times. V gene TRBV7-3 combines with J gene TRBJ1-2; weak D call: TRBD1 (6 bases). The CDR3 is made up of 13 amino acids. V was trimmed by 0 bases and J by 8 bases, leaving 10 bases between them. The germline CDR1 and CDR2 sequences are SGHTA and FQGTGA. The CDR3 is CASSLTGAVGYTF. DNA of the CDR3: TGTGCCAGCAGCTTAACGGGGGCTGTCGGCTACACCTTC.

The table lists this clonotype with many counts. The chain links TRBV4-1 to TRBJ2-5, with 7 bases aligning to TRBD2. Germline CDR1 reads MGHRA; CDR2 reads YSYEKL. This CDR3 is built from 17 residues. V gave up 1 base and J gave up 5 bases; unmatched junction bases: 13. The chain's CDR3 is CASSQGRIPSGAETQYF. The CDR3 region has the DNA TGCGCCAGCAGCCAAGGTCGTATCCCAAGCGGGGCGGAGACCCAGTACTTC.

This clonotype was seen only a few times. In nucleotides, the CDR3 is TGTGCCAGTAGTGGCGGGTCGGTAGATAGCAATCAGCCCCAGCATTTT. Amino acids: CASSGGSVDSNQPQHF. The gene calls are TRBV19 and TRBJ1-5; D gene uncertain. CDR1 is LNHDA and CDR2 is SQIVND in the germline V gene (reference sequence). The CDR3 has 16 residues. Trimming cost V 5 bases and J 0 bases, with 14 bases left between them. The full variable domain, rest sourced from reference TRBV19 and TRBJ1-5, is DGGITQSPKYLFRKEGQNVTLSCEQNLNHDAMYWYRQDPGQGLRLIYYSQIVNDFQKGDIAEGYSVSREKKESFPLTVTSAQKNPTAFYLCASSGGSVDSNQPQHFGDGTRLSIL.

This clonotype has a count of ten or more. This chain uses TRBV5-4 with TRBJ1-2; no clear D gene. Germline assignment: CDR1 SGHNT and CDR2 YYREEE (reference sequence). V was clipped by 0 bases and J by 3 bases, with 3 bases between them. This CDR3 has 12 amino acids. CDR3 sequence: CASSLGDYGYTF. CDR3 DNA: TGTGCCAGCAGCTTGGGGGACTATGGCTACACCTTC. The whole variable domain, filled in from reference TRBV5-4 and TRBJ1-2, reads ETGVTQSPTHLIKTRGQQVTLRCSSQSGHNTVSWYQQALGQGPQFIFQYYREEENGRGNFPPRFSGLQFPNYSSELNVNALELDDSALYLCASSLGDYGYTFGSGTRLTVV.

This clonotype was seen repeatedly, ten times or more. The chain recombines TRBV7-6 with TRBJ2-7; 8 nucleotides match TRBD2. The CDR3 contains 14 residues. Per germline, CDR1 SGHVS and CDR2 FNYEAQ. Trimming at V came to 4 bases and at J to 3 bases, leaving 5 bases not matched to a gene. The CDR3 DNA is TGTGCCAGCAGCTCCGGCCTAGCGGGCTACGAGCAGTACTTC. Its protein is CASSSGLAGYEQYF.

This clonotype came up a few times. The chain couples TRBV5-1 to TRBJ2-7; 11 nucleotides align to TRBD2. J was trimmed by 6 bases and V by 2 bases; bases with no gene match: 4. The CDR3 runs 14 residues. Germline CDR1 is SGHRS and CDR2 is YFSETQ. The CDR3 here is CASSFRLAGFEQYF. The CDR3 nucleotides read TGCGCCAGCAGCTTTCGACTAGCGGGATTCGAGCAGTACTTC.

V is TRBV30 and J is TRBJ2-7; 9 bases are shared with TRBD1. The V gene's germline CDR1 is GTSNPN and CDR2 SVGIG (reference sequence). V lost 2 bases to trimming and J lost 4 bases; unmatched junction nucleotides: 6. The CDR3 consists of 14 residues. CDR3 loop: CAWSLGTGIYEQYF. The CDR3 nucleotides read TGTGCCTGGAGTCTAGGGACAGGGATATACGAGCAGTACTTC.

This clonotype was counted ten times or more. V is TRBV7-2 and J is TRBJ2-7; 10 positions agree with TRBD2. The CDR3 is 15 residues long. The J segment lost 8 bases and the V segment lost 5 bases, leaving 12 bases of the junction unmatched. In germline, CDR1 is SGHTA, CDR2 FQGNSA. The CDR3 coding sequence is TGTGCCAGCAGCGCCCGACTTCTAGCGGGAGAGCAGCAGTACTTC. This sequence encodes CASSARLLAGEQQYF.

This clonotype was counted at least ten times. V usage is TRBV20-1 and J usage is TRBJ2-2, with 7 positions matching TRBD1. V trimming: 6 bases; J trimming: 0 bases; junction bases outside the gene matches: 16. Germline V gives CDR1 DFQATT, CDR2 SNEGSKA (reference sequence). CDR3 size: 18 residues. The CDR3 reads CSATPPEGDRANTGELFF. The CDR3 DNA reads TGCAGTGCGACGCCCCCTGAAGGGGACAGAGCGAACACCGGGGAGCTGTTTTTT.

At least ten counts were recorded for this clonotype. The CDR3 loop is CAWTLGPTDTQYF. The CDR3 DNA reads as TGTGCCTGGACGCTGGGGCCCACAGATACGCAGTATTTT. The gene calls are TRBV30 and TRBJ2-3; a weak D match, TRBD1 (5 bases). The germline CDR1 and CDR2 sequences are GTSNPN and SVGIG (reference sequence). The CDR3 covers 13 residues. V gave up 4 bases and J gave up 2 bases, with 10 bases separating them.

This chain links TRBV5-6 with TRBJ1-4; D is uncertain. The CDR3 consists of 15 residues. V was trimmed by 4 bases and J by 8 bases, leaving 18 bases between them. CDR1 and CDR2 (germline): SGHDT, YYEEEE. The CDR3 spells CASSTVASAGEKLFF. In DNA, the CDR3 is TGTGCCAGCAGCACCGTAGCGTCGGCTGGAGAAAAACTGTTTTTT.

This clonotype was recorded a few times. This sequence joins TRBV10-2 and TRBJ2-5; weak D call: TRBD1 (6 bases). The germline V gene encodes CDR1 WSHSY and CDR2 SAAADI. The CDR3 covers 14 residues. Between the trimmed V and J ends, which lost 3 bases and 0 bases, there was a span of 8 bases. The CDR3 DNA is TGCGCCAGCAGTGATCAGGGGCACCAAGAGACCCAGTACTTC. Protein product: CASSDQGHQETQYF.

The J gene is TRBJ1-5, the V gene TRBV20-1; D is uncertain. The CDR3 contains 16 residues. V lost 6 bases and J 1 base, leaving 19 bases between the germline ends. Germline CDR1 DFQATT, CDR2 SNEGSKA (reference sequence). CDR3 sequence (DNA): TGCAGTGCAACAGCGGGGATGACGAGCAGCAATCAGCCCCAGCATTTT. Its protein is CSATAGMTSSNQPQHF.

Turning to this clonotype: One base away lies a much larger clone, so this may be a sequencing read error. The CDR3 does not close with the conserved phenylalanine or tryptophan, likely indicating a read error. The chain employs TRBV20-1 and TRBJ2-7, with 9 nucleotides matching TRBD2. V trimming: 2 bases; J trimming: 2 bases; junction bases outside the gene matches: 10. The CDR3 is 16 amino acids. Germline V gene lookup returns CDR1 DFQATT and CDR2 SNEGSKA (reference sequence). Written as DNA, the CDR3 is TGCAGTGCTAGACCGTTTGGACTAGCGATAACCTACGAGCAGTACTAC. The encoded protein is CSARPFGLAITYEQYY.

The CDR3 spells CSARGLAGAGTDTQYF. In nucleotides, the CDR3 is TGCAGCGCCCGGGGACTAGCGGGGGCAGGCACAGATACGCAGTATTTT. The chain joins TRBV29-1 to TRBJ2-3; 14 bases line up with TRBD2. V shed 7 bases, J shed 1 base, and the junction held 7 bases outside the gene matches. The germline V gene has CDR1 SQVTM and CDR2 ANQGSEA. The CDR3 sequence is 16 residues long.

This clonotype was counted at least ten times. The chain's CDR3 is CASSERGQASYEQYF. The CDR3 region has the DNA TGTGCCAGCAGCGAAAGGGGACAGGCGTCCTACGAGCAGTACTTC. The chain couples TRBV11-2 to TRBJ2-7, with 8 bases identical to TRBD1. The CDR3 spans 15 residues. Germline CDR1 is SGHAT and CDR2 is FQNNGV. V shed 5 bases, J shed 1 base, and the junction held 7 bases outside the gene matches.

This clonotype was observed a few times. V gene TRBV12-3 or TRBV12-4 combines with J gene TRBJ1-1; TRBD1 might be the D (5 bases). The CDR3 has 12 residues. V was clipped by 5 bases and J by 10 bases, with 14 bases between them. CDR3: CASSRRVEGAFF. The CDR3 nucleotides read TGTGCCAGCAGTCGCAGGGTGGAGGGAGCTTTCTTT.

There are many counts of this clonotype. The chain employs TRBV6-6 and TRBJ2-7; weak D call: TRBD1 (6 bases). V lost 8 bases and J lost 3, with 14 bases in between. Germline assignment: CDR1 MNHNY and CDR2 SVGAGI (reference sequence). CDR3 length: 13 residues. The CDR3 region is CASSRDTYYEQYF. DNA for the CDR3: TGTGCCAGCTCGAGGGACACCTACTACGAGCAGTACTTC.

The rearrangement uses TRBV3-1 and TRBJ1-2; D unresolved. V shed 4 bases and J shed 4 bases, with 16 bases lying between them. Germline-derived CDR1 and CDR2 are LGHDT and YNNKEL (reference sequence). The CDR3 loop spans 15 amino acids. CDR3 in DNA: TGTGCCAGCAGCCCCCAAATAGGAGGCGGCTATGGCTACACCTTC. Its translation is CASSPQIGGGYGYTF.

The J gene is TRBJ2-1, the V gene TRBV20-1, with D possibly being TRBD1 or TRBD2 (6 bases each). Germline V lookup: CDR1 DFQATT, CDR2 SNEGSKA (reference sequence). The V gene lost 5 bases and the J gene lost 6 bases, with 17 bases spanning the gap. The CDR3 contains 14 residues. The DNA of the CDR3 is TGCAGTGCTCCGGGGGCCCTAGCGAGCAATGAGCAGTTCTTC. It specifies CSAPGALASNEQFF.